This record looks at one T cell receptor beta chain sequence and its context. Its cognate antigen is unknown. Repertoires were generated with immunoSEQ multiplex PCR, while TCRdb's copy carries only in-frame clones and drops some. The sample records fewer than 150,000 clones, roughly 74% being singletons. The germline gives CDR1 GTSNPN, CDR2 SVGIG (reference sequence). The CDR3 loop spans 16 amino acids. Trimming removed 2 bases at V and 0 bases at J, with 13 bases between. The data derive from a study of radiotherapy plus CTLA-4 blockade in lung cancer. The study, taken as a whole, reports: The best predictor of response was reported to be early blood T cell clone dynamics, with interferon-beta. In blood, TCR clones derived from the tumor expanded after radiotherapy plus ipilimumab.

The V call is TRBV30, the J call TRBJ1-4; tentatively, D is TRBD1 (6 bases). This TCR came from a human donor with non-small cell lung cancer who had a partial response to radiotherapy plus ipilimumab. The sequencing used peripheral blood, collected from a patient treated with radiotherapy plus ipilimumab. The CDR3 reads CAWSLNRVATNEKLFF. For the CDR3, the DNA is TGTGCCTGGAGTCTAAACAGGGTGGCAACTAATGAAAAACTGTTTTTT. Variable domain in full (rest from reference TRBV30 and TRBJ1-4): SQTIHQWPATLVQPVGSPLSLECTVEGTSNPNLYWYRQAAGRGLQLLFYSVGIGQISSEVPQNLSASRPQDRQFILSSKKLLLSDSGFYLCAWSLNRVATNEKLFFGSGTQLSVL.